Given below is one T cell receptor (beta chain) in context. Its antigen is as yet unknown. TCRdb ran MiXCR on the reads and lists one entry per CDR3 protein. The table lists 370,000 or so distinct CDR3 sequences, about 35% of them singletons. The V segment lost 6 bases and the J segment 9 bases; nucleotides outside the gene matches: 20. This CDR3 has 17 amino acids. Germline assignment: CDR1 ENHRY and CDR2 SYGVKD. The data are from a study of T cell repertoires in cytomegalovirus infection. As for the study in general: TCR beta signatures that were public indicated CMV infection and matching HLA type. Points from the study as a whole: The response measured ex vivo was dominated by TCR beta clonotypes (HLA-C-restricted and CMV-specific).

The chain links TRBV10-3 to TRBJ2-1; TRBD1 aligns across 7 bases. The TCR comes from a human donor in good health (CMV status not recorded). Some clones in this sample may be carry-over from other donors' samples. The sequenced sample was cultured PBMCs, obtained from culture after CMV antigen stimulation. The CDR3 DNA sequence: TGTGCCATCAGGCCCGATCCCGGACAGGTACCTGAGGGTGAGCAGTTCTTC. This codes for CAIRPDPGQVPEGEQFF.